This T cell receptor (beta chain) is from a study of blood T cell repertoires in COVID-19. Study-wide context: Donors in the United States, Italy and Spain gave samples during acute or convalescent COVID-19. PBMCs, B-cell-depleted T cells, or T cells were the source of the cDNA or gDNA that made up the material.

J gave up 5 bases and V 4 bases, and 7 bases lay outside the gene matches. CDR3 length equals 13 residues. The V gene's germline CDR1 is SQVTM and CDR2 ANQGSEA. Some clones are missing from TCRdb's copy, which holds only in-frame ones; the method was immunoSEQ multiplex PCR. This sample has fewer than 250,000 clones; about four fifths occur once, and the top ten carry approximately 3.8%. The age range of participants was about 18 to 95 years, with residence in fewer than 25 US areas. Exposed volunteers were people who met a COVID-19 case within 2 weeks before study entry. This sequence joins TRBV29-1 and TRBJ1-2, with 7 bases fitting TRBD1. The receptor was isolated from a woman between 40 and 50 years old who had been exposed to COVID-19. Sequencing was done on a sample of PBMCs or T cells enriched from blood (not recorded which). CDR3 residues: CSVAGGGAYGYTF. In DNA form, the CDR3 reads TGCAGCGTTGCTGGAGGGGGCGCGTATGGCTACACCTTC.